This T cell receptor beta chain was sequenced in a study of identical twins. With respect to this clonotype: Its target is unknown.

CDR1 is MGHRA, CDR2 YSYEKL, per germline. The germline V and J ends were trimmed by 1 base and 2 bases, with 12 bases remaining between them. This CDR3 has 15 residues. In every case, the donor was a healthy Caucasian. Study outcomes and limitations: Fewer insertions marked abundant cord blood beta clonotypes; young adult naive trended weakly, memory not at all.

cDNA carried unique molecular identifiers, and a universal primer site was added by template switching. In TCRdb, the 5' RACE reads were re-called with MiXCR into one record per CDR3 protein. The sample includes 300,000 to 350,000 distinct CDR3 sequences, about 12% of them seen just once. These same records also appear under a second study, on yellow fever vaccine responses in identical twins. Per that study: In identical twins, vaccine T cell responses appeared partly shared and partly individual.

This TCR came from a young woman in good health. J is TRBJ2-7 and V is TRBV4-1, with a tentative D call TRBD2 (5 bases). Sequences were obtained from CD8+ T cells sorted from blood. The CDR3 loop reads CASSQGLAPPYEQYF. CDR3 nucleotides: TGCGCCAGCAGCCAAGGGCTAGCCCCTCCCTACGAGCAGTACTTC.